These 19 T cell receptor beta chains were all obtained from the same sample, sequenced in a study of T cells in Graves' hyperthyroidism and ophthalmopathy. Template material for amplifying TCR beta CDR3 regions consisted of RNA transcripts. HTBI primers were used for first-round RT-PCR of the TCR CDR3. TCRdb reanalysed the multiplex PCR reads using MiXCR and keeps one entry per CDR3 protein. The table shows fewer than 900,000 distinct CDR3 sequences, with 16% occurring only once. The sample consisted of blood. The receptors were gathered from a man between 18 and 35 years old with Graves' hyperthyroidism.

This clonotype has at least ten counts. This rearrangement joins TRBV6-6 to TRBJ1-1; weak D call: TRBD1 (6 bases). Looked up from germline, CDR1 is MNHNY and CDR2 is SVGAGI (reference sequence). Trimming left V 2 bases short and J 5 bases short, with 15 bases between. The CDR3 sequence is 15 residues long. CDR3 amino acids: CASSYRHREVTEAFF. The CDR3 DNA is TGTGCCAGCAGTTACCGTCACAGGGAGGTGACTGAAGCTTTCTTT.

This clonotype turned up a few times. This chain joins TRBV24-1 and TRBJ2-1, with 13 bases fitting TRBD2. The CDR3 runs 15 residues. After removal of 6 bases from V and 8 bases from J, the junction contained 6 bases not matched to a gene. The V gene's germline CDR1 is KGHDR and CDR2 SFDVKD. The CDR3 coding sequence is TGTGCCACCAGTCCAACTAGCGGGAGGGACTATGAGCAGTTCTTC. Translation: CATSPTSGRDYEQFF.

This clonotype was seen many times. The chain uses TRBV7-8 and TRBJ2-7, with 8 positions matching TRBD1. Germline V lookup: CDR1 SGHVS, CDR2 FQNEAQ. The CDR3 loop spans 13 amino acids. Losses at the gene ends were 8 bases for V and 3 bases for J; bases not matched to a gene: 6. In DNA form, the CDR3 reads TGTGCCAGCGGAGACAGGGGTGGCTACGAGCAGTACTTC. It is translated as CASGDRGGYEQYF.

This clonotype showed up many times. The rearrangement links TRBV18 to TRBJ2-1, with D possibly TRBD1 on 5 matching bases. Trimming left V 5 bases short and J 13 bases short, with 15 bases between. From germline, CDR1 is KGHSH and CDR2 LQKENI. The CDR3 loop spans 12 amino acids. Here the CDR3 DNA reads TGTGCCAGCTCAGTGCAGGGTGAATTTCAGTTCTTC. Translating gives CASSVQGEFQFF. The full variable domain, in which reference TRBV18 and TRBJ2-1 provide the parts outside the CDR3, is NAGVMQNPRHLVRRRGQEARLRCSPMKGHSHVYWYRQLPEEGLKFMVYLQKENIIDESGMPKERFSAEFPKEGPSILRIQQVVRGDSAAYFCASSVQGEFQFFGPGTRLTVL.

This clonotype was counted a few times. The CDR3 sequence is CASSLALQGVGNQPQHF. The CDR3 nucleotides read TGTGCCAGCAGTTTAGCTTTGCAGGGGGTTGGGAATCAGCCCCAGCATTTT. This chain joins TRBV12-3 or TRBV12-4 and TRBJ1-5, with 7 bases identical to TRBD1. After removal of 0 bases from V and 4 bases from J, the junction contained 9 bases not matched to a gene. This CDR3 comprises 17 residues.

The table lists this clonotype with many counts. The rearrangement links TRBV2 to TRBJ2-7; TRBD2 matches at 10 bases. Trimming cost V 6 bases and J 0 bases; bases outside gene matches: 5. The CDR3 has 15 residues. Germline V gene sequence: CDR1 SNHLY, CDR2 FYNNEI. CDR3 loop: CASSGASGGSYEQYF. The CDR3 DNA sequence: TGTGCCAGCAGCGGGGCTAGCGGGGGCTCCTACGAGCAGTACTTC.

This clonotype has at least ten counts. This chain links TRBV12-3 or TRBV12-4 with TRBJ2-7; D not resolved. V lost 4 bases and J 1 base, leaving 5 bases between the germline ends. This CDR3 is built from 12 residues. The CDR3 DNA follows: TGTGCCAGCAGTTCCCAGTCCTACGAGCAGTACTTC. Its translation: CASSSQSYEQYF.

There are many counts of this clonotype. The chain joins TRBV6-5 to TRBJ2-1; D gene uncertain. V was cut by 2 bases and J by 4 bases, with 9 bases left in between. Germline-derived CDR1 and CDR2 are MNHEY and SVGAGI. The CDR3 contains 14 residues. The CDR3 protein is CASSYVSGYNEQFF. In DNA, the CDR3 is TGTGCCAGCAGTTACGTGAGTGGTTACAATGAGCAGTTCTTC.

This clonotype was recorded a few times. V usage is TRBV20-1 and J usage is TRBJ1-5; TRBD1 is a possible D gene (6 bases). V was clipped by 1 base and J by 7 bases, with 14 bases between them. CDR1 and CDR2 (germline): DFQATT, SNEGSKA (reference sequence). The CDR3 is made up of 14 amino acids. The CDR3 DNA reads TGCAGTGCTAGAGGAGAACAGGGAGAGCAGCCCCAGCATTTT. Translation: CSARGEQGEQPQHF.

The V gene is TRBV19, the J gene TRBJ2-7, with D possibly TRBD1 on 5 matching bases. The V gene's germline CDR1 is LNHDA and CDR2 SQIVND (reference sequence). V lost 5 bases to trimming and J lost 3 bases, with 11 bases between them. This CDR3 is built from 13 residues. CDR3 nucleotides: TGTGCCAGTAGTGTTCCCGACAGCTACGAGCAGTACTTC. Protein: CASSVPDSYEQYF.

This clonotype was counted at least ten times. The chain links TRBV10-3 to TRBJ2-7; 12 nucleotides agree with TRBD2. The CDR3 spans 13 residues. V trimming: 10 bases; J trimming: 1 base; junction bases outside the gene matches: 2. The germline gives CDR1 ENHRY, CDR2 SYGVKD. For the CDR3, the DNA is TGTGCCACGGGGACTAGCGGGTCCTACGAGCAGTACTTC. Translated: CATGTSGSYEQYF.

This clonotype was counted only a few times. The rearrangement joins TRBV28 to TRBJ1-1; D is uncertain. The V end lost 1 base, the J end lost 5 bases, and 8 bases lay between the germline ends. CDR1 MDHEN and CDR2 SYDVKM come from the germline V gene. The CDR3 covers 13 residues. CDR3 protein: CASSLYERTEAFF. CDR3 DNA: TGTGCCAGCAGTTTATATGAGAGGACTGAAGCTTTCTTT.

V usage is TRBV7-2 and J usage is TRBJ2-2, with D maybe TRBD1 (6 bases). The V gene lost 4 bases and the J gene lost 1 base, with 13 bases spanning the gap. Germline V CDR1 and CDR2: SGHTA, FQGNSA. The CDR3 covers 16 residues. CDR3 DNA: TGTGCCAGCAGCTCTGGCCCAGGGGTGAACACCGGGGAGCTGTTTTTT. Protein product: CASSSGPGVNTGELFF.

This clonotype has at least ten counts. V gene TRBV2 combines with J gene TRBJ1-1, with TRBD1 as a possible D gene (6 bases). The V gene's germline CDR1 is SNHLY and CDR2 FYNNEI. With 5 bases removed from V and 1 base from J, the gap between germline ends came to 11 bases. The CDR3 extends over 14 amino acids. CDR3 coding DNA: TGTGCCAGCAGTTTTCAGGGGAGGAACACTGAAGCTTTCTTT. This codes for CASSFQGRNTEAFF.

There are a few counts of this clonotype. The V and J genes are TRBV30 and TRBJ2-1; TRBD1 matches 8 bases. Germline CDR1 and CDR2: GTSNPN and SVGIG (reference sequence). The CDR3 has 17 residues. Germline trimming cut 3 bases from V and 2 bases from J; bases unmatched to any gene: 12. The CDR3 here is CAWRTPYRDRTYNEQFF. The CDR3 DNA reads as TGTGCCTGGAGGACACCCTACCGGGACAGGACCTACAATGAGCAGTTCTTC.

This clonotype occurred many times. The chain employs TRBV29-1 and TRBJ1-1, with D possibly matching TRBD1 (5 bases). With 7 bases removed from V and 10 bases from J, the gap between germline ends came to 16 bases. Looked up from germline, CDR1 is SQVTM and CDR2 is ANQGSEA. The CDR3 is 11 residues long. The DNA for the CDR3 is TGCAGCGCCTCGGGCGCCCAGGGAGCTTTCTTT. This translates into CSASGAQGAFF.

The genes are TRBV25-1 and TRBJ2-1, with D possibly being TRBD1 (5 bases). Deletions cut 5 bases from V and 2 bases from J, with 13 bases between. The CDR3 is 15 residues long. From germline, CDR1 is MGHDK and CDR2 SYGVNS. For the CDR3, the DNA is TGTGCCAGCAGTCCCGACAGTTACCCCTACAATGAGCAGTTCTTC. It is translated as CASSPDSYPYNEQFF. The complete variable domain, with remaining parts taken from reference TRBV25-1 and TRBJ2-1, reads EADIYQTPRYLVIGTGKKITLECSQTMGHDKMYWYQQDPGMELHLIHYSYGVNSTEKGDLSSESTVSRIRTEHFPLTLESARPSHTSQYLCASSPDSYPYNEQFFGPGTRLTVL.

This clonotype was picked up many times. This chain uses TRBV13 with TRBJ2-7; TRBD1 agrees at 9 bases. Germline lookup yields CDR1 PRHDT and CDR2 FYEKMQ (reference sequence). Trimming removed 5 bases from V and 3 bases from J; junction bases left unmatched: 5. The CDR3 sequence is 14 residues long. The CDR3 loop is CASSPRDRVYEQYF. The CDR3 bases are TGTGCCAGCAGCCCCCGGGACAGGGTCTACGAGCAGTACTTC.

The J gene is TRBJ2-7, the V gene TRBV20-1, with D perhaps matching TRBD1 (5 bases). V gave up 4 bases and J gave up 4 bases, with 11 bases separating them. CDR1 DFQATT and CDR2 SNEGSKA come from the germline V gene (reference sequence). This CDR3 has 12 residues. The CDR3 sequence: CSATLGQYEQYF. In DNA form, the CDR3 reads TGCAGTGCTACCCTGGGGCAGTACGAGCAGTACTTC.